The 23 T cell receptor beta chains below come from one sample, sequenced in a study of control samples from healthy donors and cancer patients. Profiled with immunoSEQ multiplex PCR; TCRdb holds only in-frame clones, not every one. The sample includes approximately 170,000 clones, 90% to 95% of them seen just once. The material sequenced was blood. These receptors were obtained from a man aged 25 to 40 in good health.

The chain uses TRBV4-1 and TRBJ2-3, with D maybe TRBD2 (6 bases). In germline, CDR1 is MGHRA, CDR2 YSYEKL. The V gene lost 6 bases and the J gene lost 3 bases, with 13 bases spanning the gap. This CDR3 contains 14 residues. The CDR3 DNA reads TGCGCCAGCAGTCTGGAGGGTGGGACAGATACGCAGTATTTT. Translated: CASSLEGGTDTQYF.

The chain links TRBV18 to TRBJ1-3, with a possible D match to TRBD1 (6 bases). V lost 4 bases and J lost 0, with 10 bases in between. Germline CDR1 KGHSH, CDR2 LQKENI. This CDR3 comprises 15 residues. DNA for the CDR3: TGTGCCAGCTCACGGCAGGGACACTCTGGAAACACCATATATTTT. Translated, it gives CASSRQGHSGNTIYF.

V and J are TRBV4-2 and TRBJ2-1, with D possibly TRBD2 on 5 matching bases. This CDR3 contains 17 residues. Germline V gene lookup returns CDR1 LGHNA and CDR2 YNFKEQ. V lost 1 base to trimming and J lost 3 bases, with 16 bases between them. CDR3 sequence reads: CASSQGLLSGFYNEQFF. In DNA form, the CDR3 reads TGTGCCAGCAGCCAAGGTTTATTGAGCGGATTCTACAATGAGCAGTTCTTC.

The chain uses TRBV5-6 and TRBJ2-3; weak D call: TRBD1 (6 bases). V was clipped by 4 bases and J by 4 bases, with 13 bases between them. Looked up from germline, CDR1 is SGHDT and CDR2 is YYEEEE. There are 14 residues in the CDR3. CDR3 in amino acids: CASSQKTGSDTQYF. The CDR3, as DNA: TGTGCCAGCAGCCAAAAGACAGGCTCAGATACGCAGTATTTT.

V usage is TRBV6-2 or TRBV6-3 and J usage is TRBJ1-2; 8 bases map to TRBD1. This CDR3 has 16 amino acids. Trimming removed 4 bases from V and 0 bases from J; junction bases left unmatched: 7. Germline CDR1 is MNHEY and CDR2 is SVGEGT. CDR3 DNA sequence: TGTGCCAGCAGTTCCGCCGCGGGACAGGCTAACTATGGCTACACCTTC. This gives the protein CASSSAAGQANYGYTF.

The rearrangement links TRBV11-2 to TRBJ1-2; a possible D gene is TRBD1 (5 bases). Germline CDR1 is SGHAT and CDR2 is FQNNGV. The V end was cut by 5 bases, the J end by 5 bases, with 12 bases between. The CDR3 extends over 13 amino acids. The CDR3 DNA sequence: TGTGCCAGCAGCATCGGGACTGGATATGGCTACACCTTC. It yields the protein CASSIGTGYGYTF.

The chain has TRBV4-1 and TRBJ1-2, with unresolved D. Per the germline V gene, CDR1 is MGHRA and CDR2 is YSYEKL. This CDR3 region has 16 residues. V lost 1 base and J lost 4, with 16 bases in between. CDR3 sequence: CASSQAPPEGPYGYTF. The CDR3 nucleotides read TGCGCCAGCAGCCAAGCCCCCCCTGAGGGCCCCTATGGCTACACCTTC.

V and J are TRBV7-2 and TRBJ2-7; D might be TRBD1 (6 bases). Per the germline V gene, CDR1 is SGHTA and CDR2 is FQGNSA. Trimming shortened V by 1 base and J by 2 bases, and 9 bases separated the two germline ends. The CDR3 is 14 amino acids. The CDR3 bases are TGTGCCAGCAGCTTAGTACAGGGACCCTACGAGCAGTACTTC. Amino acids: CASSLVQGPYEQYF.

The chain employs TRBV4-1 and TRBJ2-7; possible D gene TRBD2, 6 bases. Trimming pared 4 bases from V and 2 bases from J, leaving 15 bases between. The CDR3 consists of 15 residues. In germline, CDR1 is MGHRA, CDR2 YSYEKL. The CDR3, as DNA: TGCGCCAGCAGCCCCGGGGGATTAATAGCCTACGAGCAGTACTTC. Its translation: CASSPGGLIAYEQYF.

This rearrangement joins TRBV6-5 to TRBJ1-4, with a possible D match to TRBD1 (5 bases). The ends were cut back, 2 bases at V and 1 base at J, with 11 bases in the middle. The CDR3 consists of 16 residues. Per germline, CDR1 MNHEY and CDR2 SVGAGI. In DNA, the CDR3 is TGTGCCAGCAGTTACAGGGGAGGAGGAACTAATGAAAAACTGTTTTTT. Its translation: CASSYRGGGTNEKLFF.

The genes are TRBV29-1 and TRBJ2-7; D remains ambiguous. Germline V gives CDR1 SQVTM, CDR2 ANQGSEA. The CDR3 has 12 residues. Trimming pared 4 bases from V and 2 bases from J, leaving 9 bases between. As DNA, the CDR3 is TGCAGCGTTGCCAGGCCCCCCTACGAGCAGTACTTC. Its protein product is CSVARPPYEQYF.

The J gene is TRBJ2-7, the V gene TRBV27; D perhaps matches TRBD1 (5 bases). The V and J ends lost 8 bases and 0 bases respectively, with 17 bases between them. This CDR3 comprises 15 residues. The germline V gene encodes CDR1 MNHEY and CDR2 SMNVEV (reference sequence). In DNA form, the CDR3 reads TGTGCCAGCGGAAAAGGGGCCGCTAGCTCCTACGAGCAGTACTTC. Its protein is CASGKGAASSYEQYF.

The V call is TRBV6-2 or TRBV6-3, the J call TRBJ2-1, with 9 bases that match TRBD1. The germline V gene has CDR1 MNHEY and CDR2 SVGEGT. This CDR3 comprises 15 residues. V lost 2 bases and J lost 3; bases outside the gene matches: 2. CDR3 loop: CASSYPGQGYNEQFF. In DNA, the CDR3 is TGTGCCAGCAGTTACCCGGGACAGGGCTACAATGAGCAGTTCTTC.

This chain joins TRBV6-1 and TRBJ2-7, with TRBD1 matching 9 bases. The V gene's germline CDR1 is MNHNS and CDR2 SASEGT. The CDR3 is 15 residues long. After removal of 0 bases from V and 3 bases from J, the junction contained 3 bases not matched to a gene. CDR3 sequence: CASSEAGTGLYEQYF. The CDR3 nucleotides are TGTGCCAGCAGTGAAGCGGGGACAGGGCTCTACGAGCAGTACTTC.

This chain uses TRBV2 with TRBJ1-1; no definite D call. The ends were cut back, 6 bases at V and 7 bases at J, with 15 bases in the middle. Per germline, CDR1 SNHLY and CDR2 FYNNEI. This CDR3 contains 13 residues. CDR3 in amino acids: CASSERQIFEAFF. CDR3 nucleotide sequence: TGTGCCAGCAGCGAGAGACAAATTTTTGAAGCTTTCTTT.

The chain combines TRBV10-2 with TRBJ1-6; 9 bases are shared with TRBD1. CDR3 length: 16 residues. With V trimmed by 3 bases and J by 7 bases, 7 bases remained unmatched. Germline V lookup: CDR1 WSHSY, CDR2 SAAADI. DNA of the CDR3: TGCGCCAGCAGTGAAAGGACAGGGGTAGGGAATTCACCCCTCCACTTT. The encoded protein is CASSERTGVGNSPLHF.

This clone turned up a few times. The gene calls are TRBV19 and TRBJ2-1; 7 positions agree with TRBD2. The CDR3 loop spans 15 amino acids. Losses at the gene ends were 1 base for V and 4 bases for J; bases not matched to a gene: 4. Germline CDR1 reads LNHDA; CDR2 reads SQIVND (reference sequence). The CDR3 sequence is CASSIGLADYNEQFF. DNA of the CDR3: TGTGCCAGTAGTATAGGACTAGCAGATTACAATGAGCAGTTCTTC.

The chain has TRBV14 and TRBJ2-7; 7 bases align to TRBD2. Germline V gene sequence: CDR1 SGHDN, CDR2 FVKESK. J was trimmed by 4 bases and V by 4 bases; bases with no gene match: 10. The CDR3 extends over 15 amino acids. Written as DNA, the CDR3 is TGTGCCAGCAGCCGAAAAGGCAGGGAGGGTTACGAGCAGTACTTC. As protein: CASSRKGREGYEQYF.

CDR3 bases: TGTGCCAGCAGCTTGTTGGAGGGAGGCTACACCTTC. It yields the protein CASSLLEGGYTF. The rearrangement joins TRBV7-9 to TRBJ1-2, with D unclear. CDR1 and CDR2 (germline): SEHNR, FQNEAQ (reference sequence). This CDR3 is 12 amino acids long. The V gene lost 3 bases and the J gene lost 8 bases, with 10 bases spanning the gap. Complete variable domain (other parts from reference TRBV7-9 and TRBJ1-2): DTGVSQNPRHKITKRGQNVTFRCDPISEHNRLYWYRQTLGQGPEFLTYFQNEAQLEKSRLLSDRFSAERPKGSFSTLEIQRTEQGDSAMYLCASSLLEGGYTFGSGTRLTVV.

The gene calls are TRBV3-1 (or the pseudogene TRBV3-2) and TRBJ1-6; no reliable D call. Germline CDR1 reads LGHDT; CDR2 reads YNNKEL (reference sequence). Between the trimmed V and J ends, which lost 0 bases and 5 bases, there was a span of 11 bases. CDR3 length: 16 amino acids. CDR3 bases: TGTGCCAGCAGCCAAGATGGCAGATTTAATAATTCACCCCTCCACTTT. This translates into CASSQDGRFNNSPLHF.

The rearrangement joins TRBV10-3 to TRBJ1-3; D is ambiguous. The CDR3 runs 13 residues. Trimming took off 2 bases at V and 4 bases at J, with 6 bases between the two ends. Germline loops: CDR1 ENHRY, CDR2 SYGVKD. The CDR3 region is CAISEAAGNTIYF. Here the CDR3 DNA reads TGTGCCATCAGTGAGGCAGCCGGAAACACCATATATTTT.

V gene TRBV28 combines with J gene TRBJ1-4, with unresolved D. The length of the CDR3 is 16 residues. The germline CDR1 and CDR2 sequences are MDHEN and SYDVKM. The V gene lost 2 bases and the J gene lost 6 bases, with 16 bases spanning the gap. The CDR3 region has the DNA TGTGCCAGCAGTTTACCTACTGGAATCGCTTATGAAAAACTGTTTTTT. Translated, it gives CASSLPTGIAYEKLFF.

The V and J genes are TRBV28 and TRBJ1-2, with 9 bases lining up with TRBD1. This CDR3 spans 16 amino acids. Trimming removed 6 bases from V and 2 bases from J; junction bases left unmatched: 10. Germline lookup yields CDR1 MDHEN and CDR2 SYDVKM. CDR3 bases: TGTGCCAGCAGGAACCAGGGGACAGGGATAAACTATGGCTACACCTTC. It codes for CASRNQGTGINYGYTF.